The clone carrying this TCR beta chain was found once. The data are from a study of control samples from healthy donors and cancer patients. Trimming took off 3 bases at V and 7 bases at J, with 14 bases between the two ends. The CDR3 loop spans 15 amino acids. Germline V lookup: CDR1 SGHDT, CDR2 YYEEEE. Only in-frame clones appear in the TCRdb table, and some are missing; sequencing was by immunoSEQ multiplex PCR. The profile shows roughly 170,000 clones, approximately 92% of them singletons. The clonotype originates from a woman in her fifties or sixties in good health. Sequencing input: blood. The chain joins TRBV5-6 to TRBJ1-6; D call uncertain. CDR3 sequence: CASSSYIGGNSPLHF. The CDR3 region has the DNA TGTGCCAGCAGCTCCTATATAGGAGGGAATTCACCCCTCCACTTT.